The 21 T cell receptor beta chains reported below all come from one sample, sequenced in a study of patients and donors after allogeneic stem cell transplantation (dated by TCRdb to 2018 to 2020). The library was prepared using RT-PCR. The run used a NextSeq 550. The public sequencing data were trimmed at Q25 with fastp and processed into clonotypes with MiXCR by TCRdb, which kept only in-frame beta chains. A single entry per CDR3 protein holds the most common genes and DNA from its merged rows. The table for this sample lists about 150,000 distinct CDR3 sequences; about 40% of them were counted only once. The ten largest make up 50% of the sample. Material for sequencing was blood, either unsorted or a sorted T cell fraction (not recorded which). The receptors come from a human donor who was either an allogeneic HSCT recipient or a stem cell or donor lymphocyte infusion donor (not recorded which). It is not recorded whose cells these are; they may come from a transplant donor.

V gene TRBV5-6 combines with J gene TRBJ2-5, with D unresolved. CDR3 length equals 13 residues. From germline, CDR1 is SGHDT and CDR2 YYEEEE. V lost 0 bases to trimming and J lost 5 bases, with 8 bases between them. CDR3 nucleotides: TGTGCCAGCAGCTTGGGCGTAGAGGAGACCCAGTACTTC. It codes for CASSLGVEETQYF. The full variable domain, in which reference TRBV5-6 and TRBJ2-5 provide the parts outside the CDR3, is DAGVTQSPTHLIKTRGQQVTLRCSPKSGHDTVSWYQQALGQGPQFIFQYYEEEERQRGNFPDRFSGHQFPNYSSELNVNALLLGDSALYLCASSLGVEETQYFGPGTRLLVL.

V gene TRBV28 combines with J gene TRBJ1-1; possible D gene TRBD1, 5 bases. Deletions cut 10 bases from V and 11 bases from J, with 26 bases between. CDR1 MDHEN and CDR2 SYDVKM come from the germline V gene. The CDR3 has 14 amino acids. The CDR3 reads CATETVRAVMDAFF. Written as DNA, the CDR3 is TGTGCCACCGAAACAGTCAGGGCGGTGATGGATGCTTTCTTT.

This chain joins TRBV29-1 and TRBJ1-2; no definite D call. Between the trimmed V and J ends, which lost 6 bases and 4 bases, there was a span of 12 bases. The germline V gene encodes CDR1 SQVTM and CDR2 ANQGSEA. The CDR3 totals 12 residues. CDR3 loop: CSVAGTAYGYTF. CDR3 nucleotides: TGCAGCGTCGCGGGCACAGCCTATGGCTACACCTTC.

The V gene is TRBV15, the J gene TRBJ2-2; D not resolved. The V end was cut by 0 bases, the J end by 6 bases, with 11 bases between. Germline values: CDR1 LNHNV, CDR2 YYDKDF (reference sequence). The CDR3 has 15 amino acids. CDR3 protein: CATSRDWNSPGELFF. The CDR3 nucleotides read TGTGCCACCAGCAGAGATTGGAACAGCCCCGGGGAGCTGTTTTTT.

CDR3 sequence reads: CASSLRDNEANTGELFF. CDR3 DNA: TGCGCCAGCAGCTTGAGGGACAACGAAGCGAACACCGGGGAGCTGTTTTTT. The V and J genes are TRBV5-1 and TRBJ2-2; a possible D gene is TRBD1 (6 bases). Germline CDR1 SGHRS, CDR2 YFSETQ. The length of the CDR3 is 17 residues. V was pared by 1 base and J by 0 bases, with 13 bases between.

This chain links TRBV20-1 with TRBJ2-1; D call uncertain. The CDR3 runs 10 residues. The V gene's germline CDR1 is DFQATT and CDR2 SNEGSKA (reference sequence). Trimming shortened V by 3 bases and J by 6 bases, and 3 bases separated the two germline ends. Written as DNA, the CDR3 is TGCAGTGCTAGCAGCAATGAGCAGTTCTTC. Its protein product is CSASSNEQFF.

The chain recombines TRBV12-3 or TRBV12-4 with TRBJ1-2; D is possibly TRBD1 (5 bases). This CDR3 is 17 amino acids long. The V end was cut by 9 bases, the J end by 0 bases, with 23 bases between. The CDR3 DNA sequence: TGTGCCAGTTTTAACGTCGGGGGGAGATCCCCTAACTATGGCTACACCTTC. This gives the protein CASFNVGGRSPNYGYTF.

The sample holds a few counts of this clonotype. The chain's CDR3 is CASSSHRGTGGPNQPQHF. CDR3 in DNA: TGTGCCAGCAGTTCACACCGGGGGACAGGAGGGCCGAATCAGCCCCAGCATTTT. V usage is TRBV6-5 and J usage is TRBJ1-5, with 8 positions matching TRBD1. The CDR3 spans 18 residues. J lost 4 bases, V lost 4 bases, and 15 bases had no gene match. Looked up from germline, CDR1 is MNHEY and CDR2 is SVGAGI.

This clonotype was seen a handful of times. The V gene is TRBV6-6, the J gene TRBJ1-2; perhaps TRBD1 as D (5 bases). The V end was cut by 5 bases, the J end by 2 bases, with 12 bases between. Germline CDR1 and CDR2: MNHNY and SVGAGI (reference sequence). The CDR3 contains 14 residues. CDR3 in amino acids: CASSHSGRNYGYTF. The CDR3 bases are TGTGCCAGCAGTCATTCGGGGCGGAACTATGGCTACACCTTC.

The rearrangement joins TRBV13 to TRBJ2-1; D may correspond to TRBD1 or TRBD2 (6 bases each). Germline V gives CDR1 PRHDT, CDR2 FYEKMQ (reference sequence). The CDR3 spans 14 residues. Trimming removed 6 bases from V and 8 bases from J, with 17 bases in between. Written as DNA, the CDR3 is TGTGCCAGCAGTACCCCGGGGGCAGGGGATGAGCAGTTCTTC. It encodes CASSTPGAGDEQFF.

This sequence joins TRBV5-5 and TRBJ1-5, with D perhaps TRBD1 (5 bases). CDR1 and CDR2 from the germline V gene are SGHKS and YYEKEE (reference sequence). V was clipped by 2 bases and J by 0 bases, with 15 bases between them. This CDR3 region has 17 residues. CDR3 bases: TGTGCCAGCAGCTTAGAGGGACGGGGATATAGCAATCAGCCCCAGCATTTT. Translating gives CASSLEGRGYSNQPQHF.

V is TRBV19 and J is TRBJ1-2; D gene ambiguous. The CDR3 runs to 14 residues. CDR1 and CDR2 from the germline V gene are LNHDA and SQIVND (reference sequence). Trimming removed 7 bases from V and 2 bases from J, with 14 bases in between. The CDR3 nucleotides are TGTGCCAGTACCCGGCCGGGTGCCAACTATGGCTACACCTTC. It encodes CASTRPGANYGYTF.

This clonotype was seen many times. The V and J genes are TRBV6-6 and TRBJ1-6; D may be TRBD1 (6 bases). Trimming pared 2 bases from V and 5 bases from J, leaving 10 bases between. CDR1 MNHNY and CDR2 SVGAGI come from the germline V gene (reference sequence). The CDR3 extends over 15 amino acids. CDR3 nucleotide sequence: TGTGCCAGCAGTTACGGAGGGGGAGATAATTCACCCCTCCACTTT. The encoded protein is CASSYGGGDNSPLHF.

This clonotype was observed a few times. V and J are TRBV9 and TRBJ1-6; D is perhaps TRBD1 (6 bases). Trimming removed 0 bases at V and 10 bases at J, with 20 bases between. Germline CDR1 SGDLS, CDR2 YYNGEE. The length of the CDR3 is 17 residues. This chain's CDR3 is CASSVGIARGQPSPLHF. The CDR3 DNA reads TGTGCCAGCAGCGTAGGGATCGCTCGGGGACAACCATCACCCCTCCACTTT.

The chain combines TRBV6-5 with TRBJ2-7; 7 nucleotides match TRBD1. The CDR3 extends over 13 amino acids. Germline-derived CDR1 and CDR2 are MNHEY and SVGAGI. The V segment lost 10 bases and the J segment 0 bases; nucleotides outside the gene matches: 6. This CDR3 reads CATKQGTSYEQYF. The DNA for the CDR3 is TGTGCCACCAAACAGGGGACCTCCTACGAGCAGTACTTC.

The CDR3 region is CASSFPDSRVAFF. In DNA, the CDR3 is TGTGCCAGCAGCTTCCCGGACAGCAGGGTAGCTTTCTTT. The chain links TRBV7-9 to TRBJ1-1, with a tentative D call TRBD1 (6 bases). V lost 3 bases and J 10 bases, leaving 15 bases between the germline ends. The germline gives CDR1 SEHNR, CDR2 FQNEAQ (reference sequence). The CDR3 length is 13 residues.

The V call is TRBV28, the J call TRBJ1-5; no clear D gene. Germline loops: CDR1 MDHEN, CDR2 SYDVKM. CDR3 length equals 15 residues. Trimming stripped 7 bases from V and 2 bases from J, with 15 bases between. This CDR3 reads CASTRASSGNQPQHF. CDR3 in DNA: TGTGCCAGCACCCGGGCCTCCAGCGGCAATCAGCCCCAGCATTTT.

V gene TRBV7-2 combines with J gene TRBJ1-1; D ambiguous. CDR1 SGHTA and CDR2 FQGNSA come from the germline V gene. The CDR3 runs to 13 residues. Deletions cut 5 bases from V and 4 bases from J, with 11 bases between. The CDR3 coding sequence is TGTGCCAGCAGCCTGGGAGGGATCACTGAAGCTTTCTTT. As protein: CASSLGGITEAFF.

This chain's CDR3 is CSVEDGGYEQYF. The CDR3 DNA reads TGCAGCGTTGAAGATGGGGGCTACGAGCAGTACTTC. The rearrangement links TRBV29-1 to TRBJ2-7; tentatively, D is TRBD1 or TRBD2 (5 bases each). CDR1 SQVTM and CDR2 ANQGSEA come from the germline V gene. The CDR3 has 12 residues. Trimming removed 0 bases at V and 3 bases at J, with 6 bases between.

The chain carries TRBV4-2 and TRBJ1-1; D remains ambiguous. Germline CDR1 reads LGHNA; CDR2 reads YNFKEQ. V was clipped by 0 bases and J by 5 bases, with 16 bases between them. This CDR3 region has 16 residues. The CDR3 is CASSQDTTASGTEAFF. The CDR3 DNA is TGTGCCAGCAGCCAAGATACGACGGCTAGCGGGACTGAAGCTTTCTTT.

In DNA, the CDR3 is TGTGCCAGCAGTCGCAAAACTAGCGGGGGGCGAGAGACCCAGTACTTC. Translating it yields CASSRKTSGGRETQYF. The chain is built from TRBV28 and TRBJ2-5; 12 positions match TRBD2. The CDR3 loop spans 16 amino acids. Germline loops: CDR1 MDHEN, CDR2 SYDVKM. V gave up 5 bases and J gave up 4 bases; unmatched junction bases: 8.